The 5 T cell receptor beta chains reported below all come from one sample, sequenced in a study of T cell responses to AZD1222 COVID-19 vaccine. The data were produced by immunoSEQ multiplex PCR, yet TCRdb's version contains in-frame clones alone and is incomplete. The sample includes approximately 190,000 clones, approximately 91% of them seen just once. The sample here was peripheral blood, taken on day 0 of AZD1222 vaccination. These TCRs come from an adult in good health.

The chain employs TRBV7-2 and TRBJ2-7; TRBD2 matches 7 bases. Per the germline V gene, CDR1 is SGHTA and CDR2 is FQGNSA. V was clipped by 7 bases and J by 0 bases; unmatched bases: 12. This CDR3 has 16 amino acids. CDR3 region: CASIPVPSGASYEQYF. In DNA, the CDR3 is TGTGCCAGCATCCCGGTACCCAGCGGGGCCTCCTACGAGCAGTACTTC.

This chain uses TRBV6-5 with TRBJ1-4; tentatively, D is TRBD1 (5 bases). CDR1 is MNHEY and CDR2 is SVGAGI in the germline V gene. Trimming stripped 6 bases from V and 8 bases from J, with 13 bases between. The CDR3 sequence is 13 residues long. CDR3 amino acids: CASRERGPEKLFF. CDR3 nucleotide sequence: TGTGCCAGCAGAGAGCGGGGCCCAGAAAAACTGTTTTTT.

The chain is built from TRBV5-8 and TRBJ1-5, with D possibly matching TRBD1 (6 bases). Germline V gives CDR1 SGHTS, CDR2 YDEGEE. V lost 9 bases and J 7 bases, leaving 17 bases between the germline ends. The CDR3 runs to 13 residues. CDR3 in DNA: TGTGCCACCCGCTTCGGGGGGGCACAGCCCCAGCATTTT. This translates into CATRFGGAQPQHF.

The V and J genes are TRBV28 and TRBJ2-1; D perhaps matches TRBD1 (6 bases). CDR1 and CDR2 from the germline V gene are MDHEN and SYDVKM. The CDR3 has 14 amino acids. The V and J ends lost 6 bases and 5 bases respectively, with 14 bases between them. Here the CDR3 reads CASRKQGWNNEQFF. The CDR3 DNA reads as TGTGCCAGCAGAAAACAGGGTTGGAACAATGAGCAGTTCTTC.

The gene calls are TRBV13 and TRBJ2-1; D is unresolved. This CDR3 is 14 amino acids long. Germline V gene data show CDR1 as PRHDT and CDR2 as FYEKMQ (reference sequence). V lost 3 bases, J lost 7 bases, and 13 bases lay in between. In nucleotides, the CDR3 is TGTGCCAGCAGCTTCGTTCCCCCTCGGAATGAGCAGTTCTTC. Translation: CASSFVPPRNEQFF.